This T cell receptor (beta chain) was recovered during a study of blood T cell repertoires in COVID-19. Across the whole study: The samples span acute and convalescent COVID-19 from the United States, Italy and Spain.

Original methodology: It was from reference gene primer amplification that nucleated cell counts were estimated. Sequencing used immunoSEQ multiplex PCR; TCRdb keeps in-frame clones, though not all of them. From that table come the V and J calls and clone size; the DNA was used to work out D and trimming. The table lists some 85,000 clones, 78% of them singletons, with roughly 6.3% in the top ten. This clone was recorded a few times. Patients in Seattle were enrolled during active infection, then followed longitudinally. This CDR3 is built from 16 residues. Germline CDR1 SEHNR, CDR2 FQNEAQ (reference sequence). Germline trimming cut 5 bases from V and 5 bases from J; bases unmatched to any gene: 11.

This clonotype was sampled from a man aged 65-85 years with COVID-19, enrolled during active disease. Specimen: peripheral blood. This chain links TRBV7-9 with TRBJ2-5, with 10 bases lining up with TRBD2. Here the CDR3 DNA reads TGTGCCAGCAGCCCCGGGACTAGCGTTCTCCAGGAGACCCAGTACTTC. Amino acid sequence: CASSPGTSVLQETQYF.